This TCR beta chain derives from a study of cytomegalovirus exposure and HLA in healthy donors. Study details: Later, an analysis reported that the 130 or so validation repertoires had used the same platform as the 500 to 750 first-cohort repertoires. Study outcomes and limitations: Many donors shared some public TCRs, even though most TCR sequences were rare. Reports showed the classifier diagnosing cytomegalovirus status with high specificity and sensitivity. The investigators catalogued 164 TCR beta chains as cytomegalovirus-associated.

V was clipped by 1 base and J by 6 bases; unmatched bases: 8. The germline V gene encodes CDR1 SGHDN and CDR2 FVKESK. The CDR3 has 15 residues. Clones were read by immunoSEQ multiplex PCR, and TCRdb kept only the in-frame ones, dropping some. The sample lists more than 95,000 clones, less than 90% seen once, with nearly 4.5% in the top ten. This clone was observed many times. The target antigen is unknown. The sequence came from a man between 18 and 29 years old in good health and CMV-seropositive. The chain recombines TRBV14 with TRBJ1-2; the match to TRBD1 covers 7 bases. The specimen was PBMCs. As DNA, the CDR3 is TGTGCCAGCAGCCAAGGTGCGACAGGGTGGAATGGCTACACCTTC. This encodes CASSQGATGWNGYTF.